One and the same sample provided the 13 T cell receptor beta chains below, sequenced in a study of patients and donors after allogeneic stem cell transplantation. TCRdb independently ran MiXCR on the RT-PCR reads; one entry per CDR3 protein. The repertoire holds over 350,000 distinct CDR3 sequences, with 16% as singletons. Input material: blood, either unsorted or a sorted T cell fraction (not recorded which). These receptor sequences come from a human donor who was either an allogeneic HSCT recipient or a stem cell or donor lymphocyte infusion donor (not recorded which). It is not recorded whose cells these are; they may come from a transplant donor.

This clonotype was seen many times. The chain carries TRBV5-1 and TRBJ1-1, with 8 bases matching TRBD1. CDR3 length: 13 residues. V lost 2 bases, J lost 5 bases, and 2 bases stayed unmatched. Germline V gives CDR1 SGHRS, CDR2 YFSETQ. The CDR3 nucleotides read TGCGCCAGCAGCTTTGGACAGGGAACTGAAGCTTTCTTT. It yields the protein CASSFGQGTEAFF. The full variable domain, with the rest looked up from reference TRBV5-1 and TRBJ1-1, is KAGVTQTPRYLIKTRGQQVTLSCSPISGHRSVSWYQQTPGQGLQFLFEYFSETQRNKGNFPGRFSGRQFSNSRSEMNVSTLELGDSALYLCASSFGQGTEAFFGQGTRLTVV.

The chain has TRBV6-1 and TRBJ2-1; D not resolved. This CDR3 has 15 amino acids. V was clipped by 6 bases and J by 6 bases, with 18 bases between them. Germline assignment: CDR1 MNHNS and CDR2 SASEGT. The CDR3 reads CASSVLRGTLNEQFF. CDR3 bases: TGTGCCAGCAGCGTTCTTAGAGGTACCCTCAATGAGCAGTTCTTC.

The rearrangement uses TRBV14 and TRBJ2-3, with 14 bases lining up with TRBD2. CDR3 size: 18 residues. CDR1 is SGHDN and CDR2 is FVKESK in the germline V gene. The V gene end was trimmed by 5 bases and the J gene end by 5 bases; junction bases not matched to a gene: 12. CDR3 nucleotides: TGTGCCAGCAGCTTGCTTGGGACTAGCGGGGGATCGGGAGATACGCAGTATTTT. Protein: CASSLLGTSGGSGDTQYF.

The rearrangement joins TRBV11-2 to TRBJ2-5; D is uncertain. Trimming shortened V by 4 bases and J by 2 bases, and 29 bases separated the two germline ends. The CDR3 sequence is 20 residues long. Germline CDR1 reads SGHAT; CDR2 reads FQNNGV. Written as DNA, the CDR3 is TGTGCCAGCAGCTCCTCCGCACCTTTTCTACGGGCACAAAGTCAAGAGACCCAGTACTTC. It yields the protein CASSSSAPFLRAQSQETQYF.

This clonotype was counted a few times. This rearrangement joins TRBV28 to TRBJ2-3; D perhaps matches TRBD2 (6 bases). Trimming stripped 3 bases from V and 3 bases from J, with 13 bases between. The CDR3 sequence is 15 residues long. Germline assignment: CDR1 MDHEN and CDR2 SYDVKM. The CDR3: CASSLEGEGTDTQYF. CDR3 nucleotide sequence: TGTGCCAGCAGTTTGGAGGGAGAAGGAACAGATACGCAGTATTTT.

The CDR3 DNA reads TGTGCCAGCAGCCGAAAGCCAGGGGCCGAGCAGTACTTC. Translation: CASSRKPGAEQYF. This chain joins TRBV14 and TRBJ2-7; D is possibly TRBD1 (6 bases). Trimming removed 4 bases from V and 6 bases from J, with 13 bases in between. The germline V gene has CDR1 SGHDN and CDR2 FVKESK. The CDR3 covers 13 residues.

This clonotype appeared a few times. The genes are TRBV5-1 and TRBJ2-7, with D perhaps TRBD1 (5 bases). Per germline, CDR1 SGHRS and CDR2 YFSETQ. Trimming left V 0 bases short and J 3 bases short, with 13 bases between. The CDR3 is made up of 15 amino acids. The CDR3 DNA reads TGCGCCAGCAGCTTGGGGCGCAGGGCAGTCTACGAGCAGTACTTC. Protein sequence: CASSLGRRAVYEQYF.

V and J are TRBV7-2 and TRBJ1-2; TRBD1 agrees at 8 bases. The CDR3 has 15 amino acids. Germline CDR1 reads SGHTA; CDR2 reads FQGNSA. The ends lost 4 bases at V and 8 bases at J; junction bases unmatched: 12. DNA of the CDR3: TGTGCCAGCAGCTCCTCCCCCGGGACAGGAGAGGGCTACACCTTC. Translating it yields CASSSSPGTGEGYTF.

The gene calls are TRBV6-2 or TRBV6-3 and TRBJ2-5; 8 bases agree with TRBD2. Germline CDR1 and CDR2: MNHEY and SVGEGT. Unmatched junction bases numbered 7, after V lost 10 bases and J lost 3 bases. The CDR3 is 13 residues long. The CDR3 here is CAIGRGSKETQYF. The CDR3 DNA reads TGTGCCATCGGGAGGGGATCTAAAGAGACCCAGTACTTC.

The V and J genes are TRBV4-3 and TRBJ2-1; TRBD2 aligns across 7 bases. Per the germline V gene, CDR1 is LGHNA and CDR2 is YSLEER. The CDR3 totals 14 residues. V shed 1 base, J shed 6 bases, and the junction held 3 bases outside the gene matches. The DNA of the CDR3 is TGCGCCAGCAGCCAAGGGACTAGGTTCAATGAGCAGTTCTTC. Protein sequence: CASSQGTRFNEQFF.

The sample holds a few counts of this clonotype. CDR3 sequence: CASSAAGTANQPQHF. CDR3 bases: TGCGCCAGCAGCGCCGCAGGGACAGCTAATCAGCCCCAGCATTTT. The chain recombines TRBV5-1 with TRBJ1-5; 7 bases fit TRBD1. The CDR3 has 15 amino acids. The trim removed 4 bases at V and 4 bases at J, leaving 8 bases unmatched. The germline CDR1 and CDR2 sequences are SGHRS and YFSETQ.

This clonotype appeared a few times. This chain uses TRBV20-1 with TRBJ2-1; a possible D gene is TRBD1 (6 bases). CDR3 length: 11 amino acids. CDR1 and CDR2 (germline): DFQATT, SNEGSKA (reference sequence). The V and J ends lost 5 bases and 4 bases respectively, with 6 bases between them. The CDR3: CSAGQYNEQFF. The CDR3 DNA follows: TGCAGTGCTGGACAGTACAATGAGCAGTTCTTC.

The chain employs TRBV6-1 and TRBJ1-2, with unresolved D. V lost 3 bases, J lost 4 bases, and 18 bases lay in between. The CDR3 contains 16 residues. In germline, CDR1 is MNHNS, CDR2 SASEGT. CDR3 coding DNA: TGTGCCAGCAGTGATTTTGACGGACGGAGTCCCTATGGCTACACCTTC. Its translation: CASSDFDGRSPYGYTF.